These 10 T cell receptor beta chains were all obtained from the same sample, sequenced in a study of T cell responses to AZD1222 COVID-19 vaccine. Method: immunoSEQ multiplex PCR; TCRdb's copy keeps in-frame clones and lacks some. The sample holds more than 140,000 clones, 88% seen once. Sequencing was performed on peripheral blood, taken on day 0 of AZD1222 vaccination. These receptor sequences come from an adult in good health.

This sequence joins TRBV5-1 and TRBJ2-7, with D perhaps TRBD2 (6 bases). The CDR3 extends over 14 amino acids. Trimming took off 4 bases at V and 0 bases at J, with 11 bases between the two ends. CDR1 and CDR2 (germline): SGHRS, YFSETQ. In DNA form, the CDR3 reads TGCGCCAGCAGCCTAGCGACTAGCTCCTACGAGCAGTACTTC. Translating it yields CASSLATSSYEQYF.

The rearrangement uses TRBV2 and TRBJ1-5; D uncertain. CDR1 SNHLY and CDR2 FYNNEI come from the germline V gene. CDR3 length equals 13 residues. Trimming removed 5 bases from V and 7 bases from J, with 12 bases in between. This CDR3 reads CASSSTLSQPQHF. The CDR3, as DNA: TGTGCCAGCAGTTCTACACTCTCGCAGCCCCAGCATTTT.

The CDR3 DNA sequence: TGTGCCTGGAGTTCCTACAGGGGATTCCACTACGAGCAGTACTTC. Residues: CAWSSYRGFHYEQYF. The chain links TRBV30 to TRBJ2-7; 7 nucleotides line up with TRBD1. The CDR3 contains 15 residues. The ends lost 2 bases at V and 3 bases at J; junction bases unmatched: 10. From germline, CDR1 is GTSNPN and CDR2 SVGIG (reference sequence).

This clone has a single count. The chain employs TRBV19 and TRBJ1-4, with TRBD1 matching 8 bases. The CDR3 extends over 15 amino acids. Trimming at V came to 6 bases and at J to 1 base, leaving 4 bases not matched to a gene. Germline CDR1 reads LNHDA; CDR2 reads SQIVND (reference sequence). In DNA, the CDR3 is TGTGCCAGTAGAGAGGACAGGGTAACTAATGAAAAACTGTTTTTT. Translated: CASREDRVTNEKLFF.

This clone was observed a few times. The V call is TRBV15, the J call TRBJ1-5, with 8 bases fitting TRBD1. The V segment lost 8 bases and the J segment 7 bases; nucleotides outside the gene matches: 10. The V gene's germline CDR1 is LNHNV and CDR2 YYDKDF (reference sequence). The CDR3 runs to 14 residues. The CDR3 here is CATGLVTGDQPQHF. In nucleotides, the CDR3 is TGTGCCACCGGATTAGTGACAGGGGACCAGCCCCAGCATTTT.

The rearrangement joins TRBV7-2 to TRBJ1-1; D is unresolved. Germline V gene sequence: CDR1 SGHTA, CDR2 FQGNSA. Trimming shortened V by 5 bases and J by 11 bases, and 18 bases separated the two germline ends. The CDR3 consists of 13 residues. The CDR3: CASSTRTGPYAFF. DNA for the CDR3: TGTGCCAGCAGCACCAGGACGGGCCCCTACGCTTTCTTT.

The CDR3 reads CASSLWTGQSYTF. The DNA of the CDR3 is TGCGCCAGCAGCTTATGGACAGGGCAGAGTTACACCTTC. The chain joins TRBV5-1 to TRBJ1-2; 8 bases line up with TRBD1. CDR3 length: 13 amino acids. V lost 2 bases to trimming and J lost 11 bases; unmatched junction nucleotides: 8. Germline V CDR1 and CDR2: SGHRS, YFSETQ.

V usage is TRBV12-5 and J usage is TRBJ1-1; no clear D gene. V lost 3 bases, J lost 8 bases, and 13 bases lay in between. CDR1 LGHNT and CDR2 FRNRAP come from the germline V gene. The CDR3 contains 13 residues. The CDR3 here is CASGLAVDGEAFF. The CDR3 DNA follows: TGTGCTAGTGGTTTAGCCGTCGACGGAGAAGCTTTCTTT.

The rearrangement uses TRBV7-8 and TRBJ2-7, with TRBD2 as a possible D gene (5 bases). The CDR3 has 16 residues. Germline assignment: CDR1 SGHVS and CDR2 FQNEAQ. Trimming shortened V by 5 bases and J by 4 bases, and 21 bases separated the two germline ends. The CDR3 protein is CASSPRRGRRGYEQYF. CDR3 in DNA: TGTGCCAGCAGCCCAAGAAGAGGGCGCCGCGGGTACGAGCAGTACTTC.

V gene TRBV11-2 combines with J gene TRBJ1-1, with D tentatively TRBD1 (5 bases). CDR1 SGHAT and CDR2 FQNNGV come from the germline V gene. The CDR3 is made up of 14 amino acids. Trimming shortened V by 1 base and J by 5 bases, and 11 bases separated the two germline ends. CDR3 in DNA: TGTGCCAGCAGCTTAGGTCCGGGACTTACTGAAGCTTTCTTT. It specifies CASSLGPGLTEAFF.